The clone carrying this T cell receptor beta chain has just one count. The germline gives CDR1 SGHVS, CDR2 FNYEAQ. J gave up 4 bases and V 8 bases, and 4 bases lay outside the gene matches. This CDR3 contains 13 residues. This sample was included in a study of cytomegalovirus exposure and HLA in healthy donors. These donors counted as nominally healthy when sampled, but unrecorded immune exposures were likely. PCR used 60 Vbeta primers and 13 Jbeta primers. Sequencing was performed with immunoSEQ multiplex PCR; in TCRdb, only in-frame clones are kept and a portion is missing. In the table there are 150,000 to 200,000 clones, around three quarters of which are singletons.

This chain uses TRBV7-6 with TRBJ2-2, with 7 bases identical to TRBD1. Material: PBMCs. The receptor comes from a woman aged 40 to 49 in good health and CMV-seronegative. As DNA, the CDR3 is TGTGCCAGCGGACAGGAGGTCACCGGGGAGCTGTTTTTT. Protein: CASGQEVTGELFF.